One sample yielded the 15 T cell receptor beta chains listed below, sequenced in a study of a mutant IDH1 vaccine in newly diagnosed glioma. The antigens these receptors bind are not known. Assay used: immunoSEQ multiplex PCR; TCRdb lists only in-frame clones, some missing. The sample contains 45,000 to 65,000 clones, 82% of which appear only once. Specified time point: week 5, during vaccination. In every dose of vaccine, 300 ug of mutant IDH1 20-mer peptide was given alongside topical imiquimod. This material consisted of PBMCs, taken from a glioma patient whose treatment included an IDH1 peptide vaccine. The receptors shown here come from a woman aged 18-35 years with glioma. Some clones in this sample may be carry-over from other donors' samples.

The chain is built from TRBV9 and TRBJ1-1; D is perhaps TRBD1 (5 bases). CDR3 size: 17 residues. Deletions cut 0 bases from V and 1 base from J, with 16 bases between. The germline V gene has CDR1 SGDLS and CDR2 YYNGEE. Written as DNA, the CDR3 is TGTGCCAGCAGCGTAGTGGGCCATACAGGCAGGAACACTGAAGCTTTCTTT. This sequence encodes CASSVVGHTGRNTEAFF.

CDR3 loop: CASRPPGGDTEAFF. CDR3 nucleotide sequence: TGTGCCAGCAGACCCCCCGGAGGGGACACTGAAGCTTTCTTT. V is TRBV6-1 and J is TRBJ1-1; D possibly corresponds to TRBD1 (5 bases). The V and J ends lost 6 bases and 3 bases respectively, with 14 bases between them. CDR1 and CDR2 from the germline V gene are MNHNS and SASEGT. The CDR3 runs to 14 residues.

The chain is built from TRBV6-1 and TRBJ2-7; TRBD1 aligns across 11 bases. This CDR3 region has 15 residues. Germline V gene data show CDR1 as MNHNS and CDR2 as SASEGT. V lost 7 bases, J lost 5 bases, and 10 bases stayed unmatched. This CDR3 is CASTPRRTGGNEQYF. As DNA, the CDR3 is TGTGCCAGCACCCCACGGAGGACAGGGGGCAACGAGCAGTACTTC.

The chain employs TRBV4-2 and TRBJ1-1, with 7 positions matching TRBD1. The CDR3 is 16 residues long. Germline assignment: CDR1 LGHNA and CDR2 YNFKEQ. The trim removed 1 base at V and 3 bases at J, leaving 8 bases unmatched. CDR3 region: CASSQVPGQDDTEAFF. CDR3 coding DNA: TGTGCCAGCAGCCAAGTCCCCGGACAGGACGACACTGAAGCTTTCTTT.

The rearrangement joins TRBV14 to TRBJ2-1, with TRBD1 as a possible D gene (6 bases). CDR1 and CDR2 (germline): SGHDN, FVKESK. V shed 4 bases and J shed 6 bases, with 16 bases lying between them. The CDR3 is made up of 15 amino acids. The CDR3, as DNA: TGTGCCAGCAGCCCAGGGGATCGCACCCGCAATGAGCAGTTCTTC. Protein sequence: CASSPGDRTRNEQFF. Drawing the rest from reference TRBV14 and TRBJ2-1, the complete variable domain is EAGVTQFPSHSVIEKGQTVTLRCDPISGHDNLYWYRRVMGKEIKFLLHFVKESKQDESGMPNNRFLAERTGGTYSTLKVQPAELEDSGVYFCASSPGDRTRNEQFFGPGTRLTVL.

CDR3 amino acids: CASSLALRGPENEQFF. DNA of the CDR3: TGCGCCAGCAGCTTGGCCCTTCGGGGGCCGGAGAATGAGCAGTTCTTC. The rearrangement joins TRBV5-1 to TRBJ2-1; the D gene could be TRBD1 or TRBD2 (6 bases each). Trimming removed 0 bases at V and 7 bases at J, with 17 bases between. The CDR3 consists of 16 residues. CDR1 and CDR2 (germline): SGHRS, YFSETQ.

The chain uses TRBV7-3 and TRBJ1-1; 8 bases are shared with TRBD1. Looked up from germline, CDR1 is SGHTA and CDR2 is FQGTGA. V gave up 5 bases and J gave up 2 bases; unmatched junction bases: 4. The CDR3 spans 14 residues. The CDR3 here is CASSPGQGNTEAFF. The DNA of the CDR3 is TGTGCCAGCAGCCCAGGACAGGGAAACACTGAAGCTTTCTTT. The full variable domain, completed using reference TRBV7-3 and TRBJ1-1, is GAGVSQTPSNKVTEKGKYVELRCDPISGHTALYWYRQSLGQGPEFLIYFQGTGAADDSGLPNDRFFAVRPEGSVSTLKIQRTERGDSAVYLCASSPGQGNTEAFFGQGTRLTVV.

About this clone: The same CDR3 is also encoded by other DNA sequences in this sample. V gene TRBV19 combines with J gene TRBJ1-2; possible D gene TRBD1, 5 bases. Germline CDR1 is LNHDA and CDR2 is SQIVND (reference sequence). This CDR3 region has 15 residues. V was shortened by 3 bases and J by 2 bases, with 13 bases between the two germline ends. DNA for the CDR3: TGTGCCAGTAGTATCCGGGACCTAGGGAACTATGGCTACACCTTC. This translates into CASSIRDLGNYGYTF.

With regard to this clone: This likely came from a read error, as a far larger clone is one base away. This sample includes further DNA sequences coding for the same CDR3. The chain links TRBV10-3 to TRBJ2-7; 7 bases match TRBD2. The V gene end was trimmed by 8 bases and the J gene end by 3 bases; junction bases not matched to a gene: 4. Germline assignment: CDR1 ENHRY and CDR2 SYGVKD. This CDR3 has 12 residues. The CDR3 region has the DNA TGTGCCATCGGGGGACTACACTACGAGCAGTACTTC. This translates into CAIGGLHYEQYF.

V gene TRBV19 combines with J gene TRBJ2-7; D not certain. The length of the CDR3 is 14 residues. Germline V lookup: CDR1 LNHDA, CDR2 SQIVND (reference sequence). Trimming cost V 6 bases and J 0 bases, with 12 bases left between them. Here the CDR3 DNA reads TGTGCCAGTAGCCCTACTTTTTCCTCCTACGAGCAGTACTTC. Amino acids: CASSPTFSSYEQYF.

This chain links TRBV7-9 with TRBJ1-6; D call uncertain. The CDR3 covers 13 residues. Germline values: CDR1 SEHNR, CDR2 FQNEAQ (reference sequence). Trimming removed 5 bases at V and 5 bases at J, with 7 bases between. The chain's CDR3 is CASSRPDNSPLHF. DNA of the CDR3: TGTGCCAGCAGCCGCCCAGATAATTCACCCCTCCACTTT.

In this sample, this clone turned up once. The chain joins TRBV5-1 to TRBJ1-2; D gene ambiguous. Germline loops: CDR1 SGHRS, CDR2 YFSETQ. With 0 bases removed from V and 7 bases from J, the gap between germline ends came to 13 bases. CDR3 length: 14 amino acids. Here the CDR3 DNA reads TGCGCCAGCAGCTTGGGACAATTAATAGGTGGCTACACCTTC. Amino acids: CASSLGQLIGGYTF. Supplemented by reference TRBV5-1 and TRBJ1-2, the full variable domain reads KAGVTQTPRYLIKTRGQQVTLSCSPISGHRSVSWYQQTPGQGLQFLFEYFSETQRNKGNFPGRFSGRQFSNSRSEMNVSTLELGDSALYLCASSLGQLIGGYTFGSGTRLTVV.

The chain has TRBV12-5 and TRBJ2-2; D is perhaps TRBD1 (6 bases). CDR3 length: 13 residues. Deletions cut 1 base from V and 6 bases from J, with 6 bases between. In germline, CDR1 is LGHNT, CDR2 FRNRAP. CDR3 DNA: TGTGCTAGTGGTTTGGGGGGGCCCGGGGAGCTGTTTTTT. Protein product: CASGLGGPGELFF.

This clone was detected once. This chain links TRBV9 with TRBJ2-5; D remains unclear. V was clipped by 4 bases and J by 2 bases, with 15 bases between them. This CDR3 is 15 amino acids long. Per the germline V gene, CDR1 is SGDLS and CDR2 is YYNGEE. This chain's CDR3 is CASSPRGYSQETQYF. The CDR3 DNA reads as TGTGCCAGCAGCCCAAGAGGCTACTCACAAGAGACCCAGTACTTC. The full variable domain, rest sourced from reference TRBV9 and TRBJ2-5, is DSGVTQTPKHLITATGQRVTLRCSPRSGDLSVYWYQQSLDQGLQFLIQYYNGEERAKGNILERFSAQQFPDLHSELNLSSLELGDSALYFCASSPRGYSQETQYFGPGTRLLVL.

The CDR3 loop reads CASSWRQVHTGELFF. The CDR3, as DNA: TGTGCCAGCAGCTGGCGACAGGTGCACACCGGGGAGCTGTTTTTT. The V call is TRBV5-6, the J call TRBJ2-2; a weak D match, TRBD1 (6 bases). V was cut by 3 bases and J by 3 bases, with 12 bases left in between. The CDR3 spans 15 residues. Germline values: CDR1 SGHDT, CDR2 YYEEEE.